The next 27 T cell receptor beta chains were all read from a single sample in a study of molecular identifiers for immune sequencing clone quantification. TCRdb reprocessed the PCR reads with MiXCR, giving one entry per CDR3 protein. The sample lists a few hundred thousand distinct CDR3 sequences, under 30% occurring once. Material for sequencing was naive CD8+ T cells from blood, with Jurkat cell RNA spiked in. The sample's subset: FACS-sorted CD8+CD4-CCR7+CD45RA+ naive T cells. The source is a human donor in good health. Some libraries in this study had Jurkat cell RNA spiked in.

The rearrangement links TRBV20-1 to TRBJ1-1; tentatively, D is TRBD1 (5 bases). Trimming removed 0 bases at V and 3 bases at J, with 17 bases between. This CDR3 has 16 residues. Germline V gene data show CDR1 as DFQATT and CDR2 as SNEGSKA (reference sequence). The CDR3 spells CSARDGWGVSDTEAFF. CDR3 nucleotide sequence: TGCAGTGCTAGAGACGGGTGGGGGGTATCGGACACTGAAGCTTTCTTT.

In its sample, this clonotype was seen a few times. The CDR3 bases are TGTGCCAGCAGTAGACAGGCCACCTCGGCCTACGAGCAGTACTTC. Translated: CASSRQATSAYEQYF. The chain recombines TRBV6-1 with TRBJ2-7, with TRBD1 as a possible D gene (6 bases). Germline lookup yields CDR1 MNHNS and CDR2 SASEGT. CDR3 length: 15 amino acids. V was clipped by 5 bases and J by 2 bases, with 16 bases between them.

This clonotype was counted ten times or more. The chain combines TRBV7-9 with TRBJ1-3, with D uncertain. Germline V gives CDR1 SEHNR, CDR2 FQNEAQ (reference sequence). V lost 2 bases and J lost 0, with 8 bases in between. The CDR3 covers 15 residues. CDR3 region: CASSLLSLSGNTIYF. For the CDR3, the DNA is TGTGCCAGCAGCTTATTGAGCCTCTCTGGAAACACCATATATTTT.

The rearrangement joins TRBV9 to TRBJ2-3; maybe TRBD1 (6 bases). The V gene's germline CDR1 is SGDLS and CDR2 YYNGEE. The CDR3 is made up of 18 amino acids. V was clipped by 3 bases and J by 6 bases, with 26 bases between them. CDR3 DNA: TGTGCCAGCAGCGCAGGGGAATTGGTAGCTTCTTCTGGGGATACGCAGTATTTT. This sequence encodes CASSAGELVASSGDTQYF.

The chain employs TRBV4-3 and TRBJ2-4, with D tentatively TRBD1 or TRBD2 (6 bases each). Per the germline V gene, CDR1 is LGHNA and CDR2 is YSLEER. The CDR3 is 17 amino acids. V lost 0 bases and J lost 1, with 13 bases in between. CDR3 DNA sequence: TGCGCCAGCAGCCAAGATAGTACAGGGAGGGCCAAAAACATTCAGTACTTC. This codes for CASSQDSTGRAKNIQYF.

This clonotype turned up a few times. The V call is TRBV25-1, the J call TRBJ2-1, with D uncertain. CDR1 and CDR2 (germline): MGHDK, SYGVNS. The CDR3 sequence is 15 residues long. Trimming stripped 5 bases from V and 1 base from J, with 12 bases between. The CDR3 bases are TGTGCCAGCAGTATTGGGATGAGGTCCTACAATGAGCAGTTCTTC. Its protein is CASSIGMRSYNEQFF.

This clonotype was detected a few times. This chain links TRBV5-6 with TRBJ2-1; the D gene could be TRBD1 or TRBD2 (6 bases each). From germline, CDR1 is SGHDT and CDR2 YYEEEE. This CDR3 is built from 16 residues. V was clipped by 4 bases and J by 2 bases, with 16 bases between them. The DNA of the CDR3 is TGTGCCAGCAGCCCAGTTTGGGGGGCGACCTACAATGAGCAGTTCTTC. Its translation: CASSPVWGATYNEQFF.

This clonotype was observed a few times. The CDR3 coding sequence is TGTGCCAGCAGCCAAGGTATAGTGAGCACAGATACGCAGTATTTT. It codes for CASSQGIVSTDTQYF. This chain uses TRBV5-4 with TRBJ2-3; D unclear. Trimming stripped 4 bases from V and 0 bases from J, with 12 bases between. This CDR3 contains 15 residues. CDR1 SGHNT and CDR2 YYREEE come from the germline V gene (reference sequence).

This clonotype was recorded at least ten times. The rearrangement links TRBV10-3 to TRBJ1-4, with D unclear. V was pared by 10 bases and J by 5 bases, with 11 bases between. Germline V gene lookup returns CDR1 ENHRY and CDR2 SYGVKD. CDR3 size: 12 residues. In DNA, the CDR3 is TGTGCCACCCGGGATGGCAATGAAAAACTGTTTTTT. This gives the protein CATRDGNEKLFF.

The chain uses TRBV4-3 and TRBJ1-2; a possible D gene is TRBD1 (6 bases). The germline V gene encodes CDR1 LGHNA and CDR2 YSLEER. The CDR3 runs to 15 residues. Trimming took off 3 bases at V and 8 bases at J, with 19 bases between the two ends. The CDR3 coding sequence is TGCGCCAGCAGCCAGGGAGATAGGACAGACGACGGCTACACCTTC. Residues: CASSQGDRTDDGYTF.

The J gene is TRBJ2-6, the V gene TRBV11-2; D unclear. The CDR3 is 18 amino acids. The V end was cut by 5 bases, the J end by 0 bases, with 17 bases between. Germline-derived CDR1 and CDR2 are SGHAT and FQNNGV. The CDR3 DNA follows: TGTGCCAGCAGCCGCGATCCCGATTTTAGCTCTGGGGCCAACGTCCTGACTTTC. Translated, it gives CASSRDPDFSSGANVLTF.

The table lists this clonotype with many counts. The DNA for the CDR3 is TGTGCCTGGAGTGTCGGGGAACCGGCCGAGCAGTACTTC. Translating gives CAWSVGEPAEQYF. J is TRBJ2-7 and V is TRBV30, with a possible D match to TRBD2 (5 bases). The CDR3 spans 13 residues. Trimming pared 0 bases from V and 6 bases from J, leaving 12 bases between. Germline assignment: CDR1 GTSNPN and CDR2 SVGIG (reference sequence).

Details on this clonotype: The junction differs from germline at one of its ends, possibly a read error. The V gene is TRBV6-1, the J gene TRBJ2-5; TRBD1 agrees at 7 bases. The CDR3 runs 13 residues. Germline CDR1 MNHNS, CDR2 SASEGT. CDR3 coding DNA: TGTGCCAGCAGGGGGACAGACCAAGCGACCCAGTACTTC. Protein product: CASRGTDQATQYF.

The chain recombines TRBV28 with TRBJ1-5; D possibly corresponds to TRBD1 (6 bases). The CDR3 loop spans 17 amino acids. Germline CDR1 reads MDHEN; CDR2 reads SYDVKM. V was trimmed by 1 base and J by 0 bases, leaving 13 bases between them. In DNA, the CDR3 is TGTGCCAGCAGTTTATTAAACAGGGTCGGTAGCAATCAGCCCCAGCATTTT. Protein product: CASSLLNRVGSNQPQHF.

A few counts support this clonotype. The J gene is TRBJ1-2, the V gene TRBV5-4; the D gene is possibly TRBD1 (5 bases). Germline V gene sequence: CDR1 SGHNT, CDR2 YYREEE (reference sequence). There are 17 residues in the CDR3. With 0 bases removed from V and 3 bases from J, the gap between germline ends came to 18 bases. CDR3 bases: TGTGCCAGCAGCTTGGAATTTGCGAGGGGCCGTGACTATGGCTACACCTTC. It encodes CASSLEFARGRDYGYTF.

This clonotype was seen just once. The CDR3: CASKFTGLEWEAQFF. The CDR3 nucleotides read TGTGCCAGCAAGTTTACCGGTTTAGAATGGGAGGCGCAGTTCTTC. The chain links TRBV12-3 or TRBV12-4 to TRBJ2-1, with a weak D call TRBD2 (6 bases). The V end was cut by 7 bases, the J end by 12 bases, with 25 bases between. This CDR3 comprises 15 residues.

This clonotype was counted between two and nine times. The chain employs TRBV20-1 and TRBJ2-7; perhaps TRBD1 as D (6 bases). From germline, CDR1 is DFQATT and CDR2 SNEGSKA (reference sequence). V was clipped by 5 bases and J by 6 bases, with 20 bases between them. This CDR3 comprises 14 residues. CDR3 in DNA: TGCAGTGCTTCCCAGGGGAGACGGGACGGCGAGCAGTACTTC. As protein: CSASQGRRDGEQYF.

This clonotype showed up just a few times. The genes are TRBV7-9 and TRBJ2-1; D gene unclear. The CDR3 extends over 13 amino acids. Germline assignment: CDR1 SEHNR and CDR2 FQNEAQ (reference sequence). Trimming pared 1 base from V and 5 bases from J, leaving 6 bases between. This chain's CDR3 is CASSLESNNEQFF. CDR3 in DNA: TGTGCCAGCAGCTTAGAGTCAAACAATGAGCAGTTCTTC. The whole variable domain, filled in from reference TRBV7-9 and TRBJ2-1, reads DTGVSQNPRHKITKRGQNVTFRCDPISEHNRLYWYRQTLGQGPEFLTYFQNEAQLEKSRLLSDRFSAERPKGSFSTLEIQRTEQGDSAMYLCASSLESNNEQFFGPGTRLTVL.

V usage is TRBV7-9 and J usage is TRBJ2-1; D might be TRBD2 (6 bases). Germline CDR1 and CDR2: SEHNR and FQNEAQ (reference sequence). The ends were cut back, 4 bases at V and 0 bases at J, with 13 bases in the middle. This CDR3 is 16 amino acids long. The CDR3 DNA reads as TGTGCCAGCAGCTCCACGGACTATGACTCCTACAATGAGCAGTTCTTC. Translated, it gives CASSSTDYDSYNEQFF.

The chain joins TRBV11-2 to TRBJ2-7, with 9 bases lining up with TRBD1. In germline, CDR1 is SGHAT, CDR2 FQNNGV. The junction had 9 bases not matched to a gene; V was cut back by 4 bases and J by 5 bases. CDR3 size: 15 residues. The CDR3, as DNA: TGTGCCAGCAGCTGGCCTGGACAGGGGATCCACGAGCAGTACTTC. The encoded protein is CASSWPGQGIHEQYF. The full variable domain, rest sourced from reference TRBV11-2 and TRBJ2-7, is EAGVAQSPRYKIIEKRQSVAFWCNPISGHATLYWYQQILGQGPKLLIQFQNNGVVDDSQLPKDRFSAERLKGVDSTLKIQPAKLEDSAVYLCASSWPGQGIHEQYFGPGTRLTVT.

This clonotype was observed a few times. The chain has TRBV19 and TRBJ2-2, with D unclear. The V end was cut by 4 bases, the J end by 1 base, with 4 bases between. The CDR3 is 13 amino acids. Germline lookup yields CDR1 LNHDA and CDR2 SQIVND (reference sequence). Written as DNA, the CDR3 is TGTGCCAGTAGTAGGCAGAACACCGGGGAGCTGTTTTTT. Amino acid sequence: CASSRQNTGELFF.

The rearrangement uses TRBV6-5 and TRBJ1-1; D gene uncertain. The CDR3 length is 13 residues. Germline V gene data show CDR1 as MNHEY and CDR2 as SVGAGI. Trimming took off 2 bases at V and 5 bases at J, with 9 bases between the two ends. The CDR3 spells CASSYPGKTEAFF. The CDR3 coding sequence is TGTGCCAGCAGTTACCCTGGGAAAACTGAAGCTTTCTTT.

As for this clonotype: The junction does not match germline at one end; this may be a read error. CDR3 sequence (DNA): TGTGCCGGCAGCGTAGGGGGGACAGATACGCAGTATTTT. Translated, it gives CAGSVGGTDTQYF. V gene TRBV9 combines with J gene TRBJ2-3; possibly TRBD1 or TRBD2 for D (6 bases each). The CDR3 loop spans 13 amino acids. Germline loops: CDR1 SGDLS, CDR2 YYNGEE.

This chain connects TRBV7-9 to TRBJ2-5; D possibly corresponds to TRBD2 (6 bases). Germline lookup yields CDR1 SEHNR and CDR2 FQNEAQ (reference sequence). There are 15 residues in the CDR3. V was shortened by 6 bases and J by 4 bases, with 18 bases between the two germline ends. This CDR3 is CASRITEGGGETQYF. The CDR3 DNA follows: TGTGCCAGCAGGATAACGGAGGGCGGCGGAGAGACCCAGTACTTC.

The chain joins TRBV2 to TRBJ1-2; 10 bases are shared with TRBD1. Per germline, CDR1 SNHLY and CDR2 FYNNEI. J gave up 3 bases and V 6 bases, and 7 bases lay outside the gene matches. The CDR3 runs to 15 residues. The CDR3 reads CASRETGGADYGYTF. For the CDR3, the DNA is TGTGCCAGCAGGGAGACAGGGGGCGCGGACTATGGCTACACCTTC.

In its sample, this clonotype was seen a few times. The genes are TRBV7-9 and TRBJ1-2; maybe TRBD1 (5 bases). V gave up 5 bases and J gave up 8 bases, with 12 bases separating them. The length of the CDR3 is 12 residues. Germline assignment: CDR1 SEHNR and CDR2 FQNEAQ (reference sequence). The DNA for the CDR3 is TGTGCCAGCAGCCCCCAGGGTCGCGGCTACACCTTC. Amino acids: CASSPQGRGYTF.

On this clonotype: Just one base apart from a much larger clone, this may be a read error. The chain has TRBV29-1 and TRBJ2-7; possible D gene TRBD1, 6 bases. The CDR3 runs 11 residues. Germline CDR1 reads SQVTM; CDR2 reads ANQGSEA. The CDR3 nucleotides are TGCAGCGTTTACCAGGGGTACGAGCAGCACTTC. Residues: CSVYQGYEQHF.